The 24 T cell receptor beta chains given below trace back to one sample, sequenced in a study of cytomegalovirus exposure and HLA in healthy donors. Amplification used 60 Vbeta primers and 13 Jbeta primers. Here immunoSEQ multiplex PCR was the method, and the copy in TCRdb shows in-frame clones only, minus some. The sample contains about 140,000 clones, approximately 86% of which appear only once. The sequenced material came from PBMCs. These TCRs come from a woman aged 40 to 55 in good health and CMV-seronegative.

The genes are TRBV2 and TRBJ2-1, with 7 bases matching TRBD2. Trimming removed 4 bases from V and 8 bases from J; junction bases left unmatched: 8. Germline CDR1 is SNHLY and CDR2 is FYNNEI. This CDR3 region has 14 residues. This chain's CDR3 is CASSGGSSGDEQFF. For the CDR3, the DNA is TGTGCCAGCAGTGGAGGGTCTAGCGGAGATGAGCAGTTCTTC. The entire variable domain, with the rest obtained from reference TRBV2 and TRBJ2-1, is as follows: EPEVTQTPSHQVTQMGQEVILRCVPISNHLYFYWYRQILGQKVEFLVSFYNNEISEKSEIFDDQFSVERPDGSNFTLKIRSTKLEDSAMYFCASSGGSSGDEQFFGPGTRLTVL.

This rearrangement joins TRBV30 to TRBJ2-7; D is perhaps TRBD2 (6 bases). The CDR3 sequence is 19 residues long. V shed 2 bases and J shed 0 bases, with 26 bases lying between them. Germline assignment: CDR1 GTSNPN and CDR2 SVGIG (reference sequence). CDR3: CAWSKVVAVADYGSYEQYF. The CDR3 region has the DNA TGTGCCTGGAGTAAGGTGGTGGCGGTTGCGGACTACGGCTCCTACGAGCAGTACTTC.

This clone was found once. The V gene is TRBV6-6, the J gene TRBJ1-4; D is perhaps TRBD1 (6 bases). The CDR3 has 14 amino acids. Trimming took off 5 bases at V and 8 bases at J, with 15 bases between the two ends. Germline CDR1 MNHNY, CDR2 SVGAGI (reference sequence). This chain's CDR3 is CASSTPTGGEKLFF. The CDR3 DNA is TGTGCCAGCAGTACCCCGACAGGCGGAGAAAAACTGTTTTTT.

This clone was observed a handful of times. The V gene is TRBV5-4, the J gene TRBJ2-6; TRBD1 aligns across 7 bases. Germline V gene data show CDR1 as SGHNT and CDR2 as YYREEE (reference sequence). V lost 4 bases, J lost 2 bases, and 6 bases stayed unmatched. The CDR3 spans 16 residues. CDR3 DNA: TGTGCCAGCAGCGTACAGGGGCAGACTGGGGCCAACGTCCTGACTTTC. Translating it yields CASSVQGQTGANVLTF.

V and J are TRBV28 and TRBJ2-7; TRBD2 aligns across 11 bases. The germline gives CDR1 MDHEN, CDR2 SYDVKM. V was pared by 7 bases and J by 4 bases, with 15 bases of the junction left unmatched. The CDR3 is made up of 17 amino acids. CDR3 amino acids: CASKVYGLAGGGYEQYF. For the CDR3, the DNA is TGTGCCAGCAAGGTGTACGGCCTAGCGGGAGGTGGATACGAGCAGTACTTC. Using reference TRBV28 and TRBJ2-7 for the parts outside the CDR3, the full variable domain is DVKVTQSSRYLVKRTGEKVFLECVQDMDHENMFWYRQDPGLGLRLIYFSYDVKMKEKGDIPEGYSVSREKKERFSLILESASTNQTSMYLCASKVYGLAGGGYEQYFGPGTRLTVT.

The chain has TRBV6-6 and TRBJ2-7; perhaps TRBD1 as D (6 bases). Germline values: CDR1 MNHNY, CDR2 SVGAGI (reference sequence). This CDR3 spans 15 amino acids. V lost 5 bases, J lost 1 base, and 15 bases lay in between. In DNA form, the CDR3 reads TGTGCCAGCAGTAACACAGGGATAGCTTCCTACGAGCAGTACTTC. Amino acids: CASSNTGIASYEQYF.

The chain uses TRBV19 and TRBJ1-1; 9 positions match TRBD1. CDR3 length: 15 residues. With 3 bases clipped from V and 11 bases from J, the junction kept 13 bases outside the gene matches. Germline V gives CDR1 LNHDA, CDR2 SQIVND (reference sequence). This CDR3 reads CASSMNPGQGSLAFF. The CDR3, as DNA: TGTGCCAGTAGTATGAACCCGGGACAGGGCTCCTTGGCTTTCTTT. The full variable domain, its missing parts supplied by reference TRBV19 and TRBJ1-1, is DGGITQSPKYLFRKEGQNVTLSCEQNLNHDAMYWYRQDPGQGLRLIYYSQIVNDFQKGDIAEGYSVSREKKESFPLTVTSAQKNPTAFYLCASSMNPGQGSLAFFGQGTRLTVV.

This clone appeared once. The chain employs TRBV5-4 and TRBJ2-1, with 9 positions matching TRBD2. V dropped 7 bases and J dropped 7; count of bases not matched to a gene: 9. The CDR3 extends over 14 amino acids. Germline V gene data show CDR1 as SGHNT and CDR2 as YYREEE (reference sequence). The CDR3 sequence: CASSELAGANEQFF. The CDR3 DNA follows: TGTGCCAGCTCGGAACTAGCGGGCGCTAATGAGCAGTTCTTC.

The chain carries TRBV7-9 and TRBJ2-7; D ambiguous. Trimming left V 1 base short and J 5 bases short, with 6 bases between. CDR1 and CDR2 from the germline V gene are SEHNR and FQNEAQ (reference sequence). CDR3 length: 12 residues. In DNA, the CDR3 is TGTGCCAGCAGCTTAGGAGCTAACGAGCAGTACTTC. This encodes CASSLGANEQYF.

V gene TRBV6-5 combines with J gene TRBJ2-7, with D tentatively TRBD1 (8 bases). The CDR3 has 14 amino acids. Looked up from germline, CDR1 is MNHEY and CDR2 is SVGAGI. Trimming left V 7 bases short and J 7 bases short, with 20 bases between. In DNA, the CDR3 is TGTGCCAGCACCCAGGGGGCGACTAGCAGGGAGCAGTACTTC. This encodes CASTQGATSREQYF.

V gene TRBV29-1 combines with J gene TRBJ2-3, with 8 bases that match TRBD2. The germline gives CDR1 SQVTM, CDR2 ANQGSEA. The CDR3 runs to 13 residues. The V and J ends lost 4 bases and 6 bases, in that order; junction bases with no gene match: 6. This chain's CDR3 is CSVGASGRDTQYF. As DNA, the CDR3 is TGCAGCGTTGGGGCTAGCGGGCGGGATACGCAGTATTTT.

The V gene is TRBV4-1, the J gene TRBJ2-1; 8 bases match TRBD2. The germline CDR1 and CDR2 sequences are MGHRA and YSYEKL. CDR3 length equals 18 residues. The V segment lost 4 bases and the J segment 4 bases; nucleotides outside the gene matches: 15. The DNA for the CDR3 is TGCGCCAGCAGCCTGGACTTACTAGCGGTCCCCGTTTACAATGAGCAGTTCTTC. Its translation: CASSLDLLAVPVYNEQFF.

V usage is TRBV28 and J usage is TRBJ1-2; 8 bases agree with TRBD1. This CDR3 region has 13 residues. Germline lookup yields CDR1 MDHEN and CDR2 SYDVKM. The junction had 6 bases not matched to a gene; V was cut back by 9 bases and J by 3 bases. In nucleotides, the CDR3 is TGTGCCAGTGGGAGACAGGGGTACTATGGCTACACCTTC. It encodes CASGRQGYYGYTF.

The chain has TRBV5-1 and TRBJ1-2; TRBD1 agrees at 7 bases. The CDR3 extends over 15 amino acids. Germline lookup yields CDR1 SGHRS and CDR2 YFSETQ. The J segment lost 7 bases and the V segment lost 2 bases, leaving 11 bases of the junction unmatched. The CDR3 sequence is CASSLSTGSGSGYTF. In DNA, the CDR3 is TGCGCCAGCAGCTTATCGACAGGGAGTGGCTCTGGCTACACCTTC. Using reference TRBV5-1 and TRBJ1-2 for the parts outside the CDR3, the full variable domain is KAGVTQTPRYLIKTRGQQVTLSCSPISGHRSVSWYQQTPGQGLQFLFEYFSETQRNKGNFPGRFSGRQFSNSRSEMNVSTLELGDSALYLCASSLSTGSGSGYTFGSGTRLTVV.

On this clone: The junction and the germline gene differ at one end; a read error may be behind it. The chain carries TRBV5-1 and TRBJ2-1; TRBD1 might be the D (6 bases). The CDR3 runs 16 residues. Germline V CDR1 and CDR2: SGHRS, YFSETQ. Here the CDR3 reads CASSLGFGGSYNEQFF. CDR3 coding DNA: TGCGCCAGCAGCTTGGGGTTTGGGGGCTCCTACAATGAGCAATTCTTC.

V gene TRBV28 combines with J gene TRBJ1-1, with 11 bases that match TRBD1. V lost 4 bases and J lost 5; bases outside the gene matches: 6. This CDR3 spans 15 amino acids. The germline V gene encodes CDR1 MDHEN and CDR2 SYDVKM. This CDR3 reads CASSSRTGGRTEAFF. DNA for the CDR3: TGTGCCAGCAGTTCACGGACAGGGGGCAGGACTGAAGCTTTCTTT.

The chain has TRBV5-1 and TRBJ2-7; the match to TRBD2 covers 8 bases. CDR3 length: 17 amino acids. Germline CDR1 and CDR2: SGHRS and YFSETQ. V trimming: 0 bases; J trimming: 7 bases; junction bases outside the gene matches: 15. Written as DNA, the CDR3 is TGCGCCAGCAGCTTGGCCGGTCTCGGAGCGGGAGATGATGAGCAGTACTTC. It is translated as CASSLAGLGAGDDEQYF.

This chain connects TRBV11-3 to TRBJ2-1; TRBD2 is a possible D gene (5 bases). The V end was cut by 1 base, the J end by 9 bases, with 10 bases between. This CDR3 is built from 13 residues. CDR1 and CDR2 (germline): SGHNT, YENEEA. Here the CDR3 DNA reads TGTGCCAGCAGCTTAGCCCAGGCGGGTGAGCAGTTCTTC. Protein: CASSLAQAGEQFF.

The V gene is TRBV13, the J gene TRBJ2-2; D ambiguous. The CDR3 is made up of 13 amino acids. The V and J ends lost 5 bases and 1 base respectively, with 5 bases between them. Germline values: CDR1 PRHDT, CDR2 FYEKMQ (reference sequence). This chain's CDR3 is CASSAGNTGELFF. The CDR3 bases are TGTGCCAGCAGCGCCGGGAACACCGGGGAGCTGTTTTTT.

This clone was counted a single time. The V call is TRBV10-3, the J call TRBJ2-5, with 7 bases that match TRBD1. TRBJ2-7 matches the DNA end more closely, so the J call is doubtful. The germline V gene has CDR1 ENHRY and CDR2 SYGVKD. The CDR3 loop spans 12 amino acids. The CDR3 DNA follows: TGTGCCGCCGGGACAGACTCCTACGAGCAGTACTTC. Translating gives CAAGTDSYEQYF.

In this sample, this clone turned up a few times. The V and J genes are TRBV7-5 and TRBJ1-4; the table's D call TRBD1 went unverified against the DNA. TRBV7-5 is listed as a pseudogene. The CDR3 runs 19 residues. This CDR3 is CARSLFSRDRGEVREKLFF. For the CDR3, the DNA is TGTGCCAGAAGCTTATTCTCTAGGGACAGGGGTGAGGTACGGGAAAAACTGTTTTTT.

The chain joins TRBV7-6 to TRBJ2-1, with D perhaps TRBD2 (7 bases). The V gene lost 2 bases and the J gene lost 7 bases, with 12 bases spanning the gap. Germline CDR1 is SGHVS and CDR2 is FNYEAQ. CDR3 length: 14 residues. The chain's CDR3 is CASSLRTAGNEQFF. The CDR3 nucleotides read TGTGCCAGCAGCTTACGGACAGCGGGGAATGAGCAGTTCTTC.

This clone has only one observation. The chain employs TRBV2 and TRBJ1-1, with D maybe TRBD1 (5 bases). Germline V CDR1 and CDR2: SNHLY, FYNNEI. The CDR3 sequence is 16 residues long. V was pared by 5 bases and J by 2 bases, with 18 bases between. CDR3 residues: CASSTPGLRGNTEAFF. DNA of the CDR3: TGTGCCAGCAGTACCCCGGGACTGAGGGGAAACACTGAAGCTTTCTTT.

The rearrangement joins TRBV6-5 to TRBJ2-7; a weak D match, TRBD2 (5 bases). V shed 8 bases and J shed 2 bases, with 10 bases lying between them. Germline values: CDR1 MNHEY, CDR2 SVGAGI. The CDR3 has 12 residues. For the CDR3, the DNA is TGTGCCAGCCGGGGAGAGACCTACGAGCAGTACTTC. It is translated as CASRGETYEQYF.